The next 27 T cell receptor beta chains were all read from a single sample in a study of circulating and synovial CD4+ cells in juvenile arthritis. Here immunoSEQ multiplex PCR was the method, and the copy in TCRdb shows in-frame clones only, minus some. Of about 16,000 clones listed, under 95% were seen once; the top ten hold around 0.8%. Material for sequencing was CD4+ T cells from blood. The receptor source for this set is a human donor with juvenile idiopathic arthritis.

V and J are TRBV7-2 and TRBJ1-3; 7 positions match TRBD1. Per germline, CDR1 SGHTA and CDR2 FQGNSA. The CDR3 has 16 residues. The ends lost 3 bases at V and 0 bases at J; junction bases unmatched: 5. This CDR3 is CASSLSGGVSGNTIYF. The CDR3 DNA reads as TGTGCCAGCAGCTTGTCAGGGGGTGTCTCTGGAAACACCATATATTTT.

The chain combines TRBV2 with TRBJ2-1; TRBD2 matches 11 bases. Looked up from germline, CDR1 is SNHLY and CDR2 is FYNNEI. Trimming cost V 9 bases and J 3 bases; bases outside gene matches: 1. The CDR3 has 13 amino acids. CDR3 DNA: TGTGCCAGTAGCGGGGGGGTCTACAATGAGCAGTTCTTC. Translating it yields CASSGGVYNEQFF.

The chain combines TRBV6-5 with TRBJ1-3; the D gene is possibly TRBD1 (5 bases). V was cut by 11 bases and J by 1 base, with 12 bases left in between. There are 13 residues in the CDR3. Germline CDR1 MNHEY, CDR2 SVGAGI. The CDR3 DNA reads TGTGCCCACCGACAGCCATCTGGAAACACCATATATTTT. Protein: CAHRQPSGNTIYF.

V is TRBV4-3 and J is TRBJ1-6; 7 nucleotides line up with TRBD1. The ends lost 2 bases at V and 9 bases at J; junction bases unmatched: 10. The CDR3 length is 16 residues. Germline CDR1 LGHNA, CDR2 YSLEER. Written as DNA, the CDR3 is TGCGCCAGCAGCCAAAACTACAGGGGCAATGTTTCACCCCTCCACTTT. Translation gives CASSQNYRGNVSPLHF.

The chain's CDR3 is CASRGENTGELFF. CDR3 coding DNA: TGTGCCAGCAGGGGCGAAAACACCGGGGAGCTGTTTTTT. The chain carries TRBV6-4 and TRBJ2-2; no clear D. Germline values: CDR1 MRHNA, CDR2 SNTAGT. Trimming removed 6 bases from V and 2 bases from J, with 7 bases in between. The CDR3 is 13 amino acids.

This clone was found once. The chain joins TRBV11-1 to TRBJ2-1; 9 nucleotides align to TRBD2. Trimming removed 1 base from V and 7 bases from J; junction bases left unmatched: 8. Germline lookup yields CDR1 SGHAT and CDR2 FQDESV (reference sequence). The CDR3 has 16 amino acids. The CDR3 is CASSLGLGLASNEQFF. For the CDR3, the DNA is TGTGCCAGCAGCTTAGGTTTGGGACTAGCATCAAATGAGCAGTTCTTC.

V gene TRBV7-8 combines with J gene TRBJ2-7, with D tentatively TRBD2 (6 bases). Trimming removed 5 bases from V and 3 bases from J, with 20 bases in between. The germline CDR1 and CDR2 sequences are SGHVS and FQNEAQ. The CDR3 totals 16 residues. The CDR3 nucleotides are TGTGCCAGCAGCGCGCCCGGCGCGGGGAGGTTCTACGAGCAGTACTTC. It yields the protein CASSAPGAGRFYEQYF.

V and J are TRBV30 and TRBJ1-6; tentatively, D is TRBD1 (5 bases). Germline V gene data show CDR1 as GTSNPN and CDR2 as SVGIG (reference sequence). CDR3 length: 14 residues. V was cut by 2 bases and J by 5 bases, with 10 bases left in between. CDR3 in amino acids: CAWSPGLNNSPLHF. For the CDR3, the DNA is TGTGCCTGGAGTCCGGGACTGAATAATTCACCCCTCCACTTT.

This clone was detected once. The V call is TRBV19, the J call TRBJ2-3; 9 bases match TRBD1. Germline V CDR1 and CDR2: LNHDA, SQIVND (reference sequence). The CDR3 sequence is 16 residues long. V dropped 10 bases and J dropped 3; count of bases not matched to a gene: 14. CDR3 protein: CATAPRGTGKTDTQYF. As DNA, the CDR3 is TGTGCCACCGCACCGCGGGGGACAGGGAAGACAGATACGCAGTATTTT.

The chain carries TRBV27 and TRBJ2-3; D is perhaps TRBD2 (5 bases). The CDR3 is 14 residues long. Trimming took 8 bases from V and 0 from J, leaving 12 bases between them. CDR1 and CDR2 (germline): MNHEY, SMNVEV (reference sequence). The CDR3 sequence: CASSRAASTDTQYF. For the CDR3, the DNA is TGTGCCAGCTCCCGAGCGGCTAGCACAGATACGCAGTATTTT.

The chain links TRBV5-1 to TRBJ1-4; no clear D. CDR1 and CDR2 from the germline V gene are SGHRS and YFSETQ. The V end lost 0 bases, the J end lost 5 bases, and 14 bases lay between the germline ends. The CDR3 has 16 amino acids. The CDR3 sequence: CASSLGVGAKNEKLFF. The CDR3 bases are TGCGCCAGCAGCTTGGGCGTGGGAGCTAAAAATGAAAAACTGTTTTTT.

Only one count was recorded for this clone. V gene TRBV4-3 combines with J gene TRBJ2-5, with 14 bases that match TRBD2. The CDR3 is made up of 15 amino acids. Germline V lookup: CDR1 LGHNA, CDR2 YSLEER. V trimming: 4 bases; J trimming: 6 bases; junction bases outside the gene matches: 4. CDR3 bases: TGCGCCAGCAGCCGACTAGCGGGGGGGAATCAGACCCAGTACTTC. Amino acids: CASSRLAGGNQTQYF.

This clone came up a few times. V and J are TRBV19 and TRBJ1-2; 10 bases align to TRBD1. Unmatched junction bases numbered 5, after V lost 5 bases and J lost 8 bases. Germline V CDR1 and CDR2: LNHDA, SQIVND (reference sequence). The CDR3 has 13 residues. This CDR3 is CASSPGQGKGYTF. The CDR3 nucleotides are TGTGCCAGTAGTCCGGGACAGGGGAAAGGCTACACCTTC.

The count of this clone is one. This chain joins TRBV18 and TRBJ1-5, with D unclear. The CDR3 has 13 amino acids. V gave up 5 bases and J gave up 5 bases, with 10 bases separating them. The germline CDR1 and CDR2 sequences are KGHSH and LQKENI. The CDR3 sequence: CASSSTEDQPQHF. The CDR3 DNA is TGTGCCAGCTCATCTACAGAAGATCAGCCCCAGCATTTT.

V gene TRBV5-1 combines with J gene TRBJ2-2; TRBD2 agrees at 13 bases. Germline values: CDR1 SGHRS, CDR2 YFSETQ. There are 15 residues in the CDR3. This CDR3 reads CASTGLAGETGELFF. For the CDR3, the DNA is TGCGCATCAACCGGACTAGCGGGAGAGACCGGGGAGCTGTTTTTT.

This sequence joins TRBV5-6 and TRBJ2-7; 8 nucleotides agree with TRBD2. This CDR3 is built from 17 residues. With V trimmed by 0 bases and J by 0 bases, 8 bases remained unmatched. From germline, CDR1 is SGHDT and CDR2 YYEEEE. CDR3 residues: CASSLAGGSFHSYEQYF. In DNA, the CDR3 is TGTGCCAGCAGCTTGGCGGGAGGGTCCTTTCACTCCTACGAGCAGTACTTC. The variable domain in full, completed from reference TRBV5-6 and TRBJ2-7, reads DAGVTQSPTHLIKTRGQQVTLRCSPKSGHDTVSWYQQALGQGPQFIFQYYEEEERQRGNFPDRFSGHQFPNYSSELNVNALLLGDSALYLCASSLAGGSFHSYEQYFGPGTRLTVT.

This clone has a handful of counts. The CDR3 DNA follows: TGTGCCAGCAGCTTAAGGACAGGGAACACTGAAGCTTTCTTT. Translating it yields CASSLRTGNTEAFF. The chain combines TRBV7-8 with TRBJ1-1; 7 bases align to TRBD1. V trimming: 2 bases; J trimming: 1 base; junction bases outside the gene matches: 1. The CDR3 totals 14 residues. The germline gives CDR1 SGHVS, CDR2 FQNEAQ.

CDR3 loop: CASSIGSTDTQYF. CDR3 sequence (DNA): TGTGCCAGTAGTATCGGGAGCACAGATACGCAGTATTTT. The chain combines TRBV19 with TRBJ2-3; D is unresolved. This CDR3 has 13 residues. Trimming stripped 3 bases from V and 0 bases from J, with 4 bases between. Germline CDR1 LNHDA, CDR2 SQIVND (reference sequence). Supplemented by reference TRBV19 and TRBJ2-3, the full variable domain reads DGGITQSPKYLFRKEGQNVTLSCEQNLNHDAMYWYRQDPGQGLRLIYYSQIVNDFQKGDIAEGYSVSREKKESFPLTVTSAQKNPTAFYLCASSIGSTDTQYFGPGTRLTVL.

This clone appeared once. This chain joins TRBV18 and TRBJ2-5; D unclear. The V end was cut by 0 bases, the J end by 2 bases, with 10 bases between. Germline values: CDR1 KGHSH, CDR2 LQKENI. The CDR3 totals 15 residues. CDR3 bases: TGTGCCAGCTCACCACCCTTTGTCCCGCAAGAGACCCAGTACTTC. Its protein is CASSPPFVPQETQYF.

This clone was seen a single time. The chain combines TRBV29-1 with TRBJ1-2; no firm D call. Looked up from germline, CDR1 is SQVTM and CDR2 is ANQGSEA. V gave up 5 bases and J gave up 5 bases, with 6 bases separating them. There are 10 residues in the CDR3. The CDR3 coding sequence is TGCAGCGTTACCGGGTATGGCTACACCTTC. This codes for CSVTGYGYTF. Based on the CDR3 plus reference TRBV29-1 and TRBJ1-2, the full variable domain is SAVISQKPSRDICQRGTSLTIQCQVDSQVTMMFWYRQQPGQSLTLIATANQGSEATYESGFVIDKFPISRPNLTFSTLTVSNMSPEDSSIYLCSVTGYGYTFGSGTRLTVV.

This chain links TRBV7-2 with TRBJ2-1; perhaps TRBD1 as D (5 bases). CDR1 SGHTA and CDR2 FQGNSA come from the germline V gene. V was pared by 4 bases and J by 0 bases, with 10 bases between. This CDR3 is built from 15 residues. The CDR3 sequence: CASSSTAYSYNEQFF. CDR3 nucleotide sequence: TGTGCCAGCAGCTCGACAGCCTACTCCTACAATGAGCAGTTCTTC.

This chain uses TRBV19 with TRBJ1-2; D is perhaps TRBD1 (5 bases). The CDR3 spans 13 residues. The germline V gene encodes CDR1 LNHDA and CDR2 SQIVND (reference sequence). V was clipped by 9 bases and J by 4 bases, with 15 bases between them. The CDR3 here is CASEYSGGYGYTF. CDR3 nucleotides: TGTGCCAGCGAGTACTCGGGGGGCTATGGCTACACCTTC.

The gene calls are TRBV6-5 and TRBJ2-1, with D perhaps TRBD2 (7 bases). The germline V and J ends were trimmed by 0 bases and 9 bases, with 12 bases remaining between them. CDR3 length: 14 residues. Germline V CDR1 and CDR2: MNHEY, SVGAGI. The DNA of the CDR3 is TGTGCCAGCAGTTACTCGCGGGGGCAAGGTGAGCAGTTCTTC. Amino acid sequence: CASSYSRGQGEQFF.

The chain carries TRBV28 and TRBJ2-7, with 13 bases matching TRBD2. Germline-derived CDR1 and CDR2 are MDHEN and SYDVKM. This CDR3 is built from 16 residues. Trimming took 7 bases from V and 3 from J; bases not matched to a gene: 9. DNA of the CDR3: TGTGCCAGCATCCGGACTAGCGGGAGTACGATCTACGAGCAGTACTTC. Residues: CASIRTSGSTIYEQYF.

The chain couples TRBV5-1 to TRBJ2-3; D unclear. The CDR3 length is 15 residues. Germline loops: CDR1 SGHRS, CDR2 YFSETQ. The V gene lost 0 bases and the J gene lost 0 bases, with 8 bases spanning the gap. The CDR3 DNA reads TGCGCCAGCAGCTTGGCTACCCTAAGCACAGATACGCAGTATTTT. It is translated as CASSLATLSTDTQYF.

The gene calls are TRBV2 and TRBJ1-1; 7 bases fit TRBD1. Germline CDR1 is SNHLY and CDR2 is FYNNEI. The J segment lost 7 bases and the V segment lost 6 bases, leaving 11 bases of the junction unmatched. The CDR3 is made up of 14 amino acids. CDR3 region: CASRRGDRESEAFF. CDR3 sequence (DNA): TGTGCCAGCAGGAGGGGGGACAGAGAAAGTGAAGCTTTCTTT.

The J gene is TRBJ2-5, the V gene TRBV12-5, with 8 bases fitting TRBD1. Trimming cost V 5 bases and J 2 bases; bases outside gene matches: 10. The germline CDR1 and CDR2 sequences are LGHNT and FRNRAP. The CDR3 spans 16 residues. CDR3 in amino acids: CASGPGGASPQETQYF. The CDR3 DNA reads TGTGCTAGTGGTCCAGGGGGCGCATCCCCTCAAGAGACCCAGTACTTC. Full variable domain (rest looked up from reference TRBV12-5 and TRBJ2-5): DARVTQTPRHKVTEMGQEVTMRCQPILGHNTVFWYRQTMMQGLELLAYFRNRAPLDDSGMPKDRFSAEMPDATLATLKIQPSEPRDSAVYFCASGPGGASPQETQYFGPGTRLLVL.